The present T cell receptor beta chain was sequenced within a study of blood T cell repertoires in COVID-19. Study as a whole: Samples came from the United States, Italy and Spain, spanning acute and convalescent COVID-19. T cells, B-cell-depleted T cells, or PBMCs supplied cDNA or gDNA.

Source study methods: Amplification of reference gene primers was used by the study to estimate nucleated cell counts. Clones were read by immunoSEQ multiplex PCR, and TCRdb kept only the in-frame ones, dropping some. That table is the source of V, J and clone size, and D and trimming were worked out from the DNA. The table includes 70,000 or so clones, around 86% detected once. This clonotype was sampled from a woman in her late teens or twenties with acute or convalescent COVID-19. The sequencing sample was made of peripheral blood.

For the CDR3, the DNA is TGCGCCAGCAGCTTGACAGGGTCTACTTACAATGAGCAGTTCTTC. Encoded protein: CASSLTGSTYNEQFF. The chain links TRBV5-1 to TRBJ2-1, with a weak D call TRBD1 (6 bases). Germline CDR1 and CDR2: SGHRS and YFSETQ. The CDR3 runs 15 residues. V lost 1 base to trimming and J lost 4 bases, with 12 bases between them.